This TCR beta chain was sequenced in a study of cytomegalovirus exposure and HLA in healthy donors (dated by TCRdb to about 2017). About the full investigation: According to an earlier analysis of 550 to 750 of the donors, roughly 180 million T cells yielded 100 million or so unique TCR beta sequences and about 300 Gb of sequence data. About 280 gigabases of sequencing data and around 90 million unique TCR sequences made up an early release that covered 500 to 700 HLA-typed donors. The genetic ancestry cluster associated with self-reported Caucasian donors included 81% of the approximately 430 genotyped donors. The study aimed to test whether signatures of past pathogen exposure could be identified by cataloging public T cell receptors. The study profiled the T cell repertoires of about 720 subjects by immunosequencing and related them to cytomegalovirus serostatus. Besides the first cohort of 500 to 700 subjects, a separate validation cohort made up of roughly 120 different subjects was used. The study combined high-throughput TCR immunosequencing, statistical association of individual TCRs with disease status, and machine learning to predict cytomegalovirus infection status. In a later analysis, previously published TCR beta repertoires from 600 to 850 donors were re-analyzed and high-resolution HLA genotyping was added so that TCR occurrence patterns could be studied. In the later analysis, no new phenotypic data were used to find candidate immune exposures; instead, reliance was placed on TCR beta sequences and their occurrence across donors. To decide whether each TCR beta V gene segment behaved as functional or pseudogenic, an earlier analysis of several hundred of the donors relied on high-throughput TCR beta sequencing. Donor age, sex, ethnicity and CMV serostatus were compiled together with the repertoire data. A later genetic analysis used genome-wide SNP genotypes for 398 of the 666 donors, treating that subset as a discovery cohort. Every discovery cohort repertoire had been produced on one sequencing platform. Both class I and class II loci were covered by HLA typing, at four-digit resolution. The number of typed donors differed by locus: about 629-630 for A, B, C, DRB1 and DQB1; 522 for DQA1; 606 for DPA1; and around 470 for DPB1. Because of strong linkage in the cohort, roughly five DR-DQ haplotypes were treated as single units for association and clustering. Among under 450 genotyped donors of the cohort, an average of about 240,000 unique TCR beta nucleotide sequences were sequenced per donor, roughly a sixth of them non-productive. Points the paper makes about the study in general: Correlated functional status among segregating V segments might be attributable to linkage disequilibrium, but an unknown experimental factor could not be ruled out. In this cohort, only TCR beta chains were sequenced, and detectable features were limited by the absence of alpha or paired-chain data. An association between a missense DCLRE1C variant and V-gene and J-gene trimming of TCR beta chains was found in a later genetic analysis and replicated in an independent cohort. In a later analysis, TCR association rates were found to vary across HLA loci, with the most associated TCRs seen for DRB1 alleles and the fewest for HLA-C alleles. When HLA alleles, especially DR and DQ, strongly co-occurred, attributing TCR associations to individual alleles was difficult. In a later analysis, several top co-occurrence clusters were reported to appear linked to parvovirus B19, influenza, CMV and Epstein-Barr virus. According to the authors, the approach could potentially be generalized to other disease states and immunological phenotypes. The study listed 164 TCR beta chains as associated with cytomegalovirus. Most TCR sequences were seen in very few donors, while some public TCRs were found in many individuals. Because counts were too low, approximately 18 rarely observed V segments, including chromosome 9 orphons, were excluded from the earlier analysis of fewer than 650 of the donors. In vitro tests confirmed that a few of the cytomegalovirus-associated TCR beta chains recognize cytomegalovirus antigens. Because some donors lacked HLA typing at each locus, the association tests relied only on the typed subset. In a later analysis, HLA-associated TCR beta chains showed more clonal expansion and lower generation probabilities than non-associated chains that were equally common. The sequencing pipeline was judged likely to have produced a cluster of highly shared sequence variants as a technical artifact. In an earlier analysis of some 500 of the donors, most TCR beta V segments were observed in productive rearrangements about 90% or about 30% of the time, broadly matching IMGT annotations. Cytomegalovirus status was reported to be diagnosed by the classifier with high specificity and sensitivity in both the original and validation cohorts. A further reported finding was that TCR beta sequences accurately predicted the HLA-A and HLA-B alleles for most subjects in the first cohort. Because the 87-base-pair reads could not distinguish some IMGT-functional V segments, including TRBV6-2 and TRBV6-3, those segments were excluded. Roughly uniform sequencing depth across donors was assumed in presence/absence analyses, although this assumption may not hold. At a false discovery rate of 0.05, a later analysis linked 15,000 to 20,000 TCR beta sequences to specific HLA alleles. In a later genetic analysis, fewer N-insertions in productive TCRs were reported among donors in an Asian-associated ancestry cluster than the roughly 700-donor mean. For the cohort, immune exposure information was limited to CMV serostatus. Most CMV-associated TCR beta chains appeared to be HLA-restricted in a later analysis, and the HLA associations seemed to be driven largely by CMV exposure.

The library came from the immunoSEQ multiplex PCR assay. For the multiplex PCR, a mixture combining 60 forward primers for TCR Vbeta segments and 13 reverse primers for TCR Jbeta segments was used. The CDR3 region of rearranged TCR beta genes was amplified from genomic DNA with a multiplex PCR assay. The Illumina HiSeq System was used to sequence the amplified TCR beta libraries as 87-base-pair reads. As for the authors' bioinformatics: A later analysis tallied 70 million to 100 million unique TCR beta chains across the 650 to 750 repertoires, and approximately 11 million of those chains were shared by two or more donors. To remove PCR and sequencing errors, raw reads were error-corrected and collapsed into unique sequences using a nearest-neighbor algorithm that merged closely related sequences. CDR3 sequences were aligned to IMGT reference sequences to assign V, D and J gene segments. For a sequence to be retained, a match of at least six nucleotides to both a V gene segment and a J gene segment was required. Rearrangements were classified as productive when the CDR3 lacked stop codons and remained in frame with V and J, and all other rearrangements were classified as non-productive. Following IMGT convention, CDR3 was defined as the stretch from the second conserved V-encoded cysteine to the conserved J-encoded phenylalanine. The earlier analysis of about 500 of the donors excluded sequences that lacked an unambiguous match to a single V gene segment. An earlier analysis of approximately 590 of the donors called V segments functional above 56.7% productive rearrangements and segregating when the between-donor standard deviation exceeded 5%. A statistical classification framework was developed to diagnose cytomegalovirus status using the catalog of TCR beta chain sequences. V and J gene assignment, in a later analysis, came from comparing TCR nucleotide sequences with IMGT/GENE-DB human TR gene sequences. The TCRdist pipeline was used in a later analysis to assign CDR3 sequences and most-parsimonious VDJ recombination scenarios. In a later analysis, each TCR beta chain was defined by its CDR3 amino acid sequence together with its V-gene family, and reads lacking a unique V-gene family were excluded. As a way to deal with suspected cross-contamination and a sequencing artifact, a later analysis dropped more than 500 nucleotide sequences that were highly shared and had low generation probability. In a later analysis, a clonal expansion index for each public chain was calculated from normalized within-repertoire ranks of inferred template counts. A later analysis computed generation probabilities with a VDJ recombination model fitted to out-of-frame rearrangements, and checked the results against IGoR. Hypergeometric tests were used in a later analysis to score TCR-TCR, TCR-HLA and TCR-CMV co-occurrence, with a repertoire-size bias correction applied to the TCR pairs. To estimate false discovery rates, a later analysis permuted the HLA or CMV assignments 20 times. In a later analysis, co-occurring TCRs were grouped using DBSCAN, with TCRdist sequence similarity added in when clustering inside HLA-allele-positive subsets. Repertoires with fewer than 30,000 or more than 120,000 public chains, plus five repertoires with anomalous nucleotide sharing, were excluded from co-occurrence clustering. The table was pulled from immuneACCESS by TCRdb, which kept in-frame rearrangements only. Such tables lose some clones; where checked, under half of the loss comes from unresolved V genes, and the rest has no known cause. That table gives V, J and clone size, and the DNA gave D and trimming. The table for this sample lists around 92,000 clones; around 81% of them were counted only once. The ten largest clonotypes hold under 4.5% of the sample.

As concerns this clone: Its antigen is currently not known. Base qualities are missing; no much larger clone stands one base away.

The cohort comprised fewer than 750 healthy bone marrow donors. At the time of sampling, all cohort members were nominally healthy, though unrecorded immune exposures were likely present. The donor tested CMV seropositive, placing the donor among the approximately 310 seropositive members of the cohort. Every donor gave a peripheral blood sample, and the peripheral blood mononuclear cells from that sample were used for TCR beta sequencing. Genomic DNA was extracted from the blood cell samples with the Qiagen DNeasy Blood Extraction Kit. Trimming leaves V shorter by 0 bases and J shorter by 1 base, with the junction holding 15 bases beyond the gene matches. From its cysteine to its phenylalanine, the CDR3 spans 19 amino acids. The CDR3 DNA has 57 bases and is translated from base 1. The germline V gene sets CDR1 to SQVTM and CDR2 to ANQGSEA.

The chain was built from TRBV29-1 and TRBJ2-1, and 7 junction bases match TRBD1. The source of this sequence is a female donor in good health and CMV-seropositive. The specimen was PBMCs. The CDR3 is CSVEDLGEGGALSYNEQFF. Read as DNA, the sequence is TGCAGCGTTGAAGACCTAGGAGAAGGGGGCGCTTTATCCTACAATGAGCAGTTCTTC.